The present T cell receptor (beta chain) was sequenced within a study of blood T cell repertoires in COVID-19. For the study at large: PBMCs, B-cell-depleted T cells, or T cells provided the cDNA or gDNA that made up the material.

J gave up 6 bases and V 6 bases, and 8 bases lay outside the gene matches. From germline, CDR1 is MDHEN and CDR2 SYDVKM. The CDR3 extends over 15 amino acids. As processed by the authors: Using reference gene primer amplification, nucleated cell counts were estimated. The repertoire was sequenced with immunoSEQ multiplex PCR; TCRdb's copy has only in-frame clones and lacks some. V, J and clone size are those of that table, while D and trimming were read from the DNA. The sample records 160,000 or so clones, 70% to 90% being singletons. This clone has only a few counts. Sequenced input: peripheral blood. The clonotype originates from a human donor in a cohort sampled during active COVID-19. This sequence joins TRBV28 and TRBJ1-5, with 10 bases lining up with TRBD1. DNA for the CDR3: TGTGCCAGCAGCCCCGACAGGGGGCGCGGTCAGCCCCAGCATTTT. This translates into CASSPDRGRGQPQHF.